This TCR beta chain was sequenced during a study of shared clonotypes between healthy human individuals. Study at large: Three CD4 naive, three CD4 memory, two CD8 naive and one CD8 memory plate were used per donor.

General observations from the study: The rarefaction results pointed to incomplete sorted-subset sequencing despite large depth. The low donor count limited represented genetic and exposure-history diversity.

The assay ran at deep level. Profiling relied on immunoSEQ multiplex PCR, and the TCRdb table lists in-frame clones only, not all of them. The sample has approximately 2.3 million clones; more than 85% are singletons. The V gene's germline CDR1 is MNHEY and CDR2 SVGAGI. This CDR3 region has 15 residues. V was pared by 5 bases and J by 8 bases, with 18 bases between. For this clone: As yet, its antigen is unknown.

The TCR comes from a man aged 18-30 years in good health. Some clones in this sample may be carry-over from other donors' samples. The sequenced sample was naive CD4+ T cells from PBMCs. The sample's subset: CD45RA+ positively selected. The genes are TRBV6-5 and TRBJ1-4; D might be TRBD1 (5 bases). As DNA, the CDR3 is TGTGCCAGCAGTGGGACCGTGGGGAATCGAGAAAAACTGTTTTTT. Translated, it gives CASSGTVGNREKLFF.